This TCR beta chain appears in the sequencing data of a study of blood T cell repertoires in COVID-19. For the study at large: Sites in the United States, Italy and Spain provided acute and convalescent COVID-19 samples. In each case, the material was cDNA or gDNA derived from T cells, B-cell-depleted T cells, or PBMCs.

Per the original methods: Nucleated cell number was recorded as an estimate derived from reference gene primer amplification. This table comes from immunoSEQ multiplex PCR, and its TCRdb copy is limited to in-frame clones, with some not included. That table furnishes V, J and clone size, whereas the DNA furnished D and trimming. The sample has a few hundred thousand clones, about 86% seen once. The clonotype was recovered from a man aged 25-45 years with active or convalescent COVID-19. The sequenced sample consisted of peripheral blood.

The chain's CDR3 is CASSQAPIRGPSNTEAFF. CDR3 bases: TGCGCCAGCAGCCAAGCCCCAATCAGGGGGCCCTCGAACACTGAAGCTTTCTTT. The gene calls are TRBV4-1 and TRBJ1-1, with 8 bases lining up with TRBD1. Per germline, CDR1 MGHRA and CDR2 YSYEKL. CDR3 length equals 18 residues. The ends lost 1 base at V and 1 base at J; junction bases unmatched: 11.